The present T cell receptor beta chain was sequenced within a study of shared clonotypes between healthy human individuals. Subsets obtained from CD4+ cells comprised CD45RA+ naive and CD45RA-negative memory cells. At a deep level, the assay was run. Authors' data handling: Junction-only sequences without quality scores came from ImmunoSEQ, so filtering differed. TCRdb's copy holds only in-frame clones and misses some; the assay was immunoSEQ multiplex PCR. Clone size and V and J calls were adopted from that table, with D and trimming inferred from the DNA. The sample has about 710,000 clones; around three quarters are singletons. V gave up 1 base and J gave up 5 bases, with 9 bases separating them. This CDR3 has 13 residues. In germline, CDR1 is SGHRS, CDR2 YFSETQ.

The sequenced material came from memory CD4+ T cells sorted from blood. Subset given: CD45RA-negative fraction. The genes are TRBV5-1 and TRBJ2-5; D gene ambiguous. This sequence was found in a woman aged 25 to 45 in good health. The CDR3 bases are TGCGCCAGCAGCTTGACCCGGCGGGAGACCCAGTACTTC. It encodes CASSLTRRETQYF.